The 10 T cell receptor beta chains listed next were all sequenced from one sample in a study of long-term antiretroviral therapy in people with HIV. The immunoSEQ assay was v3.0, run at survey level. Data came from immunoSEQ multiplex PCR; TCRdb stores just in-frame clones and leaves some out. Among some 31,000 clones, 97% were seen once, and the ten largest hold 2.9%. The starting material was unsorted PBMCs, obtained 6.9 years after starting antiretroviral therapy. All receptors come from a man aged 25-40 years with HIV.

Note on this clone: The junction does not match germline at one end; this may be a read error. V is TRBV6-1 and J is TRBJ2-1; tentative D call: TRBD2 (5 bases). Germline-derived CDR1 and CDR2 are MNHNS and SASEGT. This CDR3 comprises 15 residues. Here the CDR3 reads CVSSEGPSLANEQFF. CDR3 DNA: TGTGTCAGCAGTGAAGGACCTAGCCTAGCCAATGAGCAGTTCTTC.

This CDR3 reads CSVERQGGTEAFF. CDR3 DNA: TGCAGCGTTGAACGGCAAGGGGGCACTGAAGCTTTCTTT. The J gene is TRBJ1-1, the V gene TRBV29-1; weak D call: TRBD1 (6 bases). Germline CDR1 SQVTM, CDR2 ANQGSEA. CDR3 length: 13 amino acids. Deletions cut 2 bases from V and 4 bases from J, with 11 bases between.

The V gene is TRBV9, the J gene TRBJ1-1; the D is unclear. The germline V gene encodes CDR1 SGDLS and CDR2 YYNGEE. The CDR3 totals 17 residues. Trimming removed 3 bases at V and 1 base at J, with 19 bases between. CDR3 loop: CASSAQPSWGGNTEAFF. For the CDR3, the DNA is TGTGCCAGCAGCGCGCAACCATCGTGGGGAGGGAACACTGAAGCTTTCTTT.

Remarks on this clone: Mismatch with germline at one junction end may stem from a read error. The chain is built from TRBV7-7 and TRBJ2-1, with D possibly TRBD2 on 6 matching bases. The germline gives CDR1 SSHAT, CDR2 FNYEAQ (reference sequence). The CDR3 length is 13 residues. CDR3 amino acids: CASSLAAGRKQFF. CDR3 in DNA: TGTGCTAGCAGCTTAGCGGCAGGGCGAAAGCAGTTCTTC.

The rearrangement joins TRBV4-2 to TRBJ2-5; D is unclear. V lost 0 bases to trimming and J lost 2 bases, with 7 bases between them. CDR1 and CDR2 (germline): LGHNA, YNFKEQ. The CDR3 sequence is 14 residues long. Here the CDR3 DNA reads TGTGCCAGCAGCCAAGATTTGACGCAAGAGACCCAGTACTTC. Residues: CASSQDLTQETQYF.

The chain couples TRBV7-6 to TRBJ2-7; no reliable D call. V was clipped by 1 base and J by 1 base, with 14 bases between them. Germline assignment: CDR1 SGHVS and CDR2 FNYEAQ. This CDR3 has 16 amino acids. The CDR3 coding sequence is TGTGCCAGCAGCTTAGAATTACTTAGGCCTTCCTACGAGCAGTACTTC. It yields the protein CASSLELLRPSYEQYF.

The chain carries TRBV21-1 and TRBJ1-1; the table assigns TRBD1, which was not confirmed against the DNA. TRBV21-1 is deemed a pseudogene. This CDR3 spans 14 amino acids. For the CDR3, the DNA is TGTGCCAGCGGAGGGGGCCCCACGGAGACTGAAGCTTTCTTT. Amino acids: CASGGGPTETEAFF.

The chain carries TRBV29-1 and TRBJ1-1; the match to TRBD1 covers 9 bases. This CDR3 spans 15 amino acids. J gave up 1 base and V 5 bases, and 8 bases lay outside the gene matches. CDR1 and CDR2 (germline): SQVTM, ANQGSEA. The CDR3 nucleotides read TGCAGCGTTCCCGGGACAGGGTTCGGGAACACTGAAGCTTTCTTT. It codes for CSVPGTGFGNTEAFF.

The chain recombines TRBV7-2 with TRBJ2-7; 7 bases are a match to TRBD2. V trimming: 1 base; J trimming: 1 base; junction bases outside the gene matches: 4. This CDR3 is built from 15 residues. CDR1 is SGHTA, CDR2 FQGNSA, per germline. The CDR3 DNA reads as TGTGCCAGCAGCTTAGGGGGCGGGAGTTCCTACGAGCAGTACTTC. The encoded protein is CASSLGGGSSYEQYF.

J is TRBJ2-2 and V is TRBV4-3; the D gene is possibly TRBD1 (6 bases). Trimming took 0 bases from V and 0 from J, leaving 14 bases between them. The CDR3 covers 18 residues. The germline V gene has CDR1 LGHNA and CDR2 YSLEER. The CDR3 loop reads CASSQELTGTTNTGELFF. The DNA for the CDR3 is TGCGCCAGCAGCCAAGAGCTAACAGGGACAACGAACACCGGGGAGCTGTTTTTT.